This TCR beta chain stems from a study of CD8+CD57+ T cells in acquired aplastic anemia. This clonotype was counted at least ten times. CDR3 and TCR beta VDJ profiling relied on genomic DNA as the template. TCRdb processed the reads anew with MiXCR; each CDR3 protein has one entry. The sample gives 160,000 or so distinct CDR3 sequences, 47% of which show up once; approximately 2.8% is in the top ten. By flow cytometry, patients selected for sequencing had shown an expansion of CD8+CD57+ cells. All participating patients were living with severe acquired aplastic anemia. None of the patients had been given any therapy when their blood was sampled. The clonotype was recovered from a human donor with aplastic anemia. The sample consisted of sorted CD4+, CD8+, or CD8+CD57+ T cells (not recorded which) from PBMCs.

DNA for the CDR3: TGTGCCAGCGCCAGCGCTGGGGGGGGAGGCTATGGCTACACCTTC. This encodes CASASAGGGGYGYTF. The chain is built from TRBV19 and TRBJ1-2; D is perhaps TRBD1 (5 bases). The germline V gene has CDR1 LNHDA and CDR2 SQIVND (reference sequence). V was trimmed by 9 bases and J by 4 bases, leaving 21 bases between them. The CDR3 loop spans 15 amino acids.